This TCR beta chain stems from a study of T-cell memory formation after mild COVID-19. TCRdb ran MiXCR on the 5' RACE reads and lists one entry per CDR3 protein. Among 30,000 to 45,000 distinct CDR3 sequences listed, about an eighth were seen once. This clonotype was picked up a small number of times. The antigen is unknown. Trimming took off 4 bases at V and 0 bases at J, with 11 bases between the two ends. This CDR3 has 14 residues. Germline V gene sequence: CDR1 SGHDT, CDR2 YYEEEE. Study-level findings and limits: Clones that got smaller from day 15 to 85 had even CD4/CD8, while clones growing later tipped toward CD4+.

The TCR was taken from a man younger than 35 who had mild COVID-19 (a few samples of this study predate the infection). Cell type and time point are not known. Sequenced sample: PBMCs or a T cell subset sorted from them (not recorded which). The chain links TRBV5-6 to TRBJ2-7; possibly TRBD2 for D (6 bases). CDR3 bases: TGTGCCAGCAGCGGGAAGGACTACTCCTACGAGCAGTACTTC. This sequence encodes CASSGKDYSYEQYF. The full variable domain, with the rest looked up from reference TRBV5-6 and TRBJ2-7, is DAGVTQSPTHLIKTRGQQVTLRCSPKSGHDTVSWYQQALGQGPQFIFQYYEEEERQRGNFPDRFSGHQFPNYSSELNVNALLLGDSALYLCASSGKDYSYEQYFGPGTRLTVT.